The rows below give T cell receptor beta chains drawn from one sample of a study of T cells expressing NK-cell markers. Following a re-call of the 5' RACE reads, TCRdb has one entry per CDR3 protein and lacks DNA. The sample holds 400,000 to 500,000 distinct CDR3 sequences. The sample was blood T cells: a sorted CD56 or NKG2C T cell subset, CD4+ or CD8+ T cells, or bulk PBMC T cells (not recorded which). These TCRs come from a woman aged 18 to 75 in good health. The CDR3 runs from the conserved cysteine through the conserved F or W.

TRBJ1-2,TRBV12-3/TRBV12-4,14,CASSAGQGAGGYTF
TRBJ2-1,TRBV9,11,CASSVDKRQFF
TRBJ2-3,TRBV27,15,CASSLDSGRAYTQYF
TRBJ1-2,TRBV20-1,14,CSARAGLQASGYTF
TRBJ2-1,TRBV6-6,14,CASSSGLQNWGEFF
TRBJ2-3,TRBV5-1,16,CASSRTRDPRTDTQYF
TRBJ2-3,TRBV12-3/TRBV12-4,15,CASSRLGLAGDTQYF
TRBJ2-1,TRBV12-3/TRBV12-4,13,CASRADYDNEQFF
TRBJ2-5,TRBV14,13,CASSQRGPETQYF
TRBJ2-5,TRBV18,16,CASSPQAGRASETQYF
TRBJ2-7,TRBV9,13,CASSAGLPFEQYF
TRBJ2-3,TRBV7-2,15,CASSLAAGGPNTQYF
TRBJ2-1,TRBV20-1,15,CSAPMTSGRSNEQFF
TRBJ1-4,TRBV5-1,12,CASATQGEKLFF
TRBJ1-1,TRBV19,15,CASSWENSLTLEAFF
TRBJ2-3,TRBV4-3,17,CASSPSPPGMSTDTQYF
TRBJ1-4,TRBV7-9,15,CASSLGGRVDEKLFF
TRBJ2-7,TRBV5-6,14,CASSPGLISYEQYF
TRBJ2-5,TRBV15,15,CATSRGDPKKETQYF
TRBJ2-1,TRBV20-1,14,CSAQSGGNYNEQFF
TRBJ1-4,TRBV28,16,CASSSYTTGVDEKLFF
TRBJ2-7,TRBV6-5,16,CASSYSVQDSSYEQYF
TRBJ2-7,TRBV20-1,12,CSAGDPSYEQYF
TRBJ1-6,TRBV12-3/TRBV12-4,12,CASSYLGSPLHF
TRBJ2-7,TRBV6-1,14,CASSDGGAFYEQYF
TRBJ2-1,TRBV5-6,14,CASSLGRGYNEQFF
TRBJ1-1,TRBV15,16,CATSRVPRDGRIEAFF
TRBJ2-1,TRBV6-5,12,CASNSPTNEQFF
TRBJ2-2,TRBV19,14,CASSITPSAGELFF
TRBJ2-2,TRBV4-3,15,CASSPQQGTIGELFF
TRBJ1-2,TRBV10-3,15,CATRRNLQSNYGYTF
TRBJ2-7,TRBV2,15,CASSESQDIPYEQYF
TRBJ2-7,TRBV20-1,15,CSARGKTSAQVEQYF
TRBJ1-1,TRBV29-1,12,CSVDPGDTEAFF
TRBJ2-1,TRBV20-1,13,CSVFPRGYNEQFF
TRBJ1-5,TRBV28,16,CASRVRGLYSNQPQHF
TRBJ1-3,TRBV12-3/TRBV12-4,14,CASSTDRSGNTIYF
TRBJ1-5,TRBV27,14,CASSLYGRDQPQHF
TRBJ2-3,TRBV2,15,CASSPGVLGTDTQYF
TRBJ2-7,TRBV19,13,CASSQTGGNEQYF
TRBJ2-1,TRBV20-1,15,CSARPGTSGRNEQFF
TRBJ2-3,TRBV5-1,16,CASSPRTSGITDTQYF
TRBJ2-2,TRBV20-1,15,CSARWGSGDTGELFF
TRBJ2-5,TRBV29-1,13,CSALTSGGETQYF
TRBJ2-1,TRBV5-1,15,CASSLVASRTNEQFF
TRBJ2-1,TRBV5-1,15,CASSLGSFIYNEQFF
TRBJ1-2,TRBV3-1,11,CASSQGAGYTF
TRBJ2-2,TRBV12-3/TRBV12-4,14,CASSPRVDTGELFF
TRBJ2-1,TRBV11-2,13,CASSPAGGLEQFF
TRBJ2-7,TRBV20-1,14,CSAAKGTSSYEQYF
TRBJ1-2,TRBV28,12,CASSLQERGYTF